Sequencing of this T cell receptor beta chain was carried out in a study of T-cell reconstitution after alpha-beta-depleted transplantation in children. Study-wide findings and caveats: Newly made T cells mostly supplied T-cell counts and diversity one year after transplant. Expanded graft clones numbering several hundred reportedly gave rise to alpha-beta T cells about two months after transplant. Surviving recipient T cells and intrathymic progenitors accounted for some patients' high TCRbeta diversity at day 60.

Unique molecular identifiers featured in how the TCRbeta library was prepared. One entry per CDR3 protein, called by TCRdb with MiXCR from the PCR reads. The table shows about 600,000 distinct CDR3 sequences, with more than 20% occurring only once. This CDR3 has 15 residues. J gave up 1 base and V 4 bases, and 3 bases lay outside the gene matches. Germline V CDR1 and CDR2: SGHKS, YYEKEE (reference sequence). This clonotype occurred many times. What it recognizes is unknown. The source material was PBMCs, mostly from graft donor cells, sampled 360 days after TCRalphabeta/CD19-depleted stem cell transplant. The chain joins TRBV5-5 to TRBJ2-1; 9 nucleotides line up with TRBD2. This TCR came from a boy under two years old who had a stem cell transplant for acute myeloid leukemia, so the T cells may come from the graft donor. CDR3 in amino acids: CASSKTSGSYNEQFF. The DNA for the CDR3 is TGTGCCAGCAGCAAAACTAGCGGGTCCTACAATGAGCAGTTCTTC.